These T cell receptor beta chains were read from a single sample in a study of read filtering for tumor transcriptome and immune sequencing. TCRdb redid the calling of the reads with MiXCR, one entry per CDR3 protein. The sample consists of about 48,000 distinct CDR3 sequences, approximately 18% of them appearing once. Sequenced material: a population of CD138-negative cells sorted from bone marrow. These receptors were collected from a donor at least 40 years old with multiple myeloma. Both conserved end residues are part of each CDR3. The D gene is left open where the match is weak. Clone size is given for some rows only: seen once, a few or many times, or a class if the clone is expanded.

CDR3 protein | CDR3 DNA | clone size | D gene | J gene | V gene
CSVGKGQKTDTQYF | TGCAGCGTCGGAAAGGGACAGAAAACAGATACGCAGTATTTT | many | TRBD1 | TRBJ2-3 | TRBV29-1
CATSRDSRSSYEQYF | TGTGCCACCAGCAGAGATAGTAGAAGCTCCTACGAGCAGTACTTC | many | . | TRBJ2-7 | TRBV15
CASSLDGGGNYEQYF | TGTGCCAGCAGCTTAGACGGGGGCGGGAACTACGAGCAGTACTTC | many | . | TRBJ2-7 | TRBV7-2
CASSPTLWGPLSANEQFF | TGTGCCAGCAGTCCCACATTATGGGGACCTTTGAGTGCGAATGAGCAGTTCTTC | many | . | TRBJ2-1 | TRBV6-5
CASSSGETGAYNEQFF | TGTGCCAGCAGCTCAGGGGAGACAGGAGCTTACAATGAGCAGTTCTTC | medium-sized | . | TRBJ2-1 | TRBV7-9
CATSDRSGSILGAQYF | TGTGCCACCAGTGATCGGTCCGGGTCCATCCTCGGGGCCCAGTACTTC | . | . | TRBJ2-5 | TRBV24-1
CASGVVSSGMQTQYF | TGTGCTAGTGGTGTGGTGTCTAGCGGGATGCAGACCCAATACTTC | . | TRBD2 | TRBJ2-5 | TRBV12-5
CSVGVGYPNEKLFF | TGCAGCGTCGGCGTGGGTTATCCTAATGAAAAACTGTTTTTT | . | . | TRBJ1-4 | TRBV29-1
CASSGLAGEWGTDTQYF | TGTGCCAGCAGCGGGCTAGCGGGAGAATGGGGCACAGATACGCAGTATTTT | few | TRBD2 | TRBJ2-3 | TRBV3-1
CASGLVPDLNTEAFF | TGTGCTAGTGGTTTGGTACCAGATTTGAACACTGAAGCTTTCTTT | medium-sized | . | TRBJ1-1 | TRBV12-5
CASSFREKLFF | TGTGCCAGCAGCTTCCGCGAAAAACTGTTTTTT | medium-sized | . | TRBJ1-4 | TRBV7-9
CASSSTGGTEAFF | TGTGCCAGCAGTTCGACAGGGGGAACTGAAGCTTTCTTT | many | TRBD1 | TRBJ1-1 | TRBV12-3/TRBV12-4
CASSVLGYNEQFF | TGTGCCAGCAGCGTATTAGGGTACAATGAGCAGTTCTTC | many | . | TRBJ2-1 | TRBV9
CAISARTGTNYGYTF | TGTGCCATCAGTGCCCGGACAGGGACTAACTATGGCTACACCTTC | many | TRBD1 | TRBJ1-2 | TRBV10-3
CASSQCRGLATGLCGKLFF | TGTGCCAGCAGCCAATGCAGGGGCCTAGCGACAGGGCTGTGTGGGAAACTGTTTTTT | many | TRBD1 | TRBJ1-4 | TRBV3-1
CASSYRRSWAGDQYEQYF | TGTGCCAGCAGTTACCGACGTTCTTGGGCAGGGGATCAGTACGAGCAGTACTTC | many | . | TRBJ2-7 | TRBV6-5
CSVTTGYNQPQHF | TGCAGCGTAACAACAGGGTACAATCAGCCCCAGCATTTT | few | . | TRBJ1-5 | TRBV29-1
CTSSLWDRAQGTQHF | TGTACCAGCAGTTTATGGGACAGGGCACAAGGGACGCAGCATTTT | . | TRBD1 | TRBJ1-5 | TRBV27
CASSTGDRTEAFF | TGCGCCAGCAGTACAGGGGACAGAACTGAAGCTTTCTTT | many | TRBD1 | TRBJ1-1 | TRBV5-1
CASSLKDTQYF | TGTGCCAGCAGTTTGAAGGATACGCAGTATTTT | many | . | TRBJ2-3 | TRBV28
CASRPSIQVTQYF | TGTGCCAGCAGACCATCAATCCAGGTGACCCAGTACTTC | many | . | TRBJ2-5 | TRBV7-9
CASPGGPYGYTF | TGTGCCAGCCCAGGGGGGCCTTATGGCTACACCTTC | many | TRBD1 | TRBJ1-2 | TRBV7-9